This T cell receptor beta chain was sequenced during a study of T cell repertoires in cytomegalovirus infection. Via MiXCR, TCRdb re-called the reads, giving one row per CDR3 protein. Of about 320,000 distinct CDR3 sequences listed, around 9.5% are singletons. In germline, CDR1 is SGHTA, CDR2 FQGTGA. V was shortened by 8 bases and J by 0 bases, with 8 bases between the two germline ends. The CDR3 is made up of 13 amino acids. Sequences were obtained from PBMCs. The V and J genes are TRBV7-3 and TRBJ2-1, with D unresolved. The sequence came from a human donor in good health (CMV status not recorded). Some clones in this sample may be carry-over from other donors' samples. CDR3 in amino acids: CASGPRSYNEQFF. The CDR3 nucleotides are TGTGCCAGCGGACCTCGCTCCTACAATGAGCAGTTCTTC.